The rows below give T cell receptor beta chains drawn from one sample of a study of T cell changes during pregnancy in multiple sclerosis. Generated by immunoSEQ multiplex PCR, the TCRdb table keeps only in-frame clones and is missing some. Of tens of thousands of clones listed, around 90% are singletons. The specimen was PBMCs, collected in the first trimester of pregnancy. The source of these receptors is a female donor in good health, serving as a control in a pregnancy study. Some clones in this sample may be carry-over from other donors' samples. The CDR3 runs from the conserved cysteine through the conserved F or W. D genes are given only for firm matches. Not every row has a clone size; where given, it reads once, few, many or a size class.

TGTGCCAGCAGTCTGGGACAGGGAGGTCAAGAGACCCAGTACTTC | CASSLGQGGQETQYF | TRBV28 | TRBD1 | TRBJ2-5 | 15 | NA
TGTGCCAGCAGTTTATCCCGGAATCAGCCCCAGCATTTT | CASSLSRNQPQHF | TRBV27 | NA | TRBJ1-5 | 13 | NA
TGCGCCAGCAGCTCACAAGAGACCCAGTACTTC | CASSSQETQYF | TRBV5-1 | NA | TRBJ2-5 | 11 | NA
TGTGCCAGCTCACCAAAACTCCTCTCTGGGGCCAACGTCCTGACTTTC | CASSPKLLSGANVLTF | TRBV18 | NA | TRBJ2-6 | 16 | NA
TGTGCCAGCAGCTGGCAGGCACGCTCTGGAAACACCATATATTTT | CASSWQARSGNTIYF | TRBV6-5 | NA | TRBJ1-3 | 15 | NA
TGTGCCAGCAGTCCCATAGCGGGAGAGATATACGAGCAGTACTTC | CASSPIAGEIYEQYF | TRBV27 | TRBD2 | TRBJ2-7 | 15 | once
TGTGCCAGCTCACCTCGGACAGGGGGCTTGGCTGAAAAACTGTTTTTT | CASSPRTGGLAEKLFF | TRBV18 | TRBD1 | TRBJ1-4 | 16 | NA
TGTGCCAGCTCCCTCGGGGTGGGAAGCTCCTACGAGCAGTACTTC | CASSLGVGSSYEQYF | TRBV18 | NA | TRBJ2-7 | 15 | NA
TGTGCCAGCAGCTCAAGCCTGGCGGATTCCTACAATGAGCAGTTCTTC | CASSSSLADSYNEQFF | TRBV7-9 | NA | TRBJ2-1 | 16 | NA
TGTGCCAGTAAGACTCCAGGGATGAACACTGAAGCTTTCTTT | CASKTPGMNTEAFF | TRBV19 | NA | TRBJ1-1 | 14 | NA
TGTGCCACCAGCCCGCGTCCGGGCAGGGTTATCAATCAGCCCCAGCATTTT | CATSPRPGRVINQPQHF | TRBV15 | NA | TRBJ1-5 | 17 | once
TGTGCCAGCAGCCAGGAAGCCACAAGGGGGAATCAGCCCCAGCATTTT | CASSQEATRGNQPQHF | TRBV4-2 | NA | TRBJ1-5 | 16 | once
TGTGCCAGCAGCCCTTCGGTAGTGCAGTTCTTC | CASSPSVVQFF | TRBV7-2 | NA | TRBJ2-1 | 11 | NA
TGTGCCAGCAGTGAAGCCCCGGAGGCGGACATTCAGTACTTC | CASSEAPEADIQYF | TRBV6-1 | NA | TRBJ2-4 | 14 | NA
TGTGCCAGCAGTTTTCTATACAATGAGCAGTTCTTC | CASSFLYNEQFF | TRBV27 | NA | TRBJ2-1 | 12 | once
TGTGCCAGTAGTCCCGACAGGTACTATGGCTACACCTTC | CASSPDRYYGYTF | TRBV19 | NA | TRBJ1-2 | 13 | NA
TGCGCCAGCAGTGAGAGCGGGGGGGCCAGGGGATACAATGAGCAGTTCTTC | CASSESGGARGYNEQFF | TRBV10-1 | TRBD2 | TRBJ2-1 | 17 | NA
TGCAGTGCCCTGGGGCTAAGAGAGCAGTTCTTC | CSALGLREQFF | TRBV20-1 | NA | TRBJ2-1 | 11 | NA